The clone carrying this T cell receptor beta chain was seen ten or more times. What it binds is not known. The CDR3 consists of 14 residues. After removal of 2 bases from V and 9 bases from J, the junction contained 9 bases not matched to a gene. CDR1 and CDR2 (germline): SGHTA, FQGNSA. TCRdb passed the RT-PCR reads through MiXCR, listing each CDR3 protein once. The table has under 950,000 distinct CDR3 sequences, 21% seen once; the top ten hold 9.5% to 13%. This specimen belongs to a study of response to subunit inactivated influenza vaccine. General study points: With each seasonal influenza vaccination, the authors suggested, few new T cells are recruited.

This sequence joins TRBV7-2 and TRBJ2-5, with 7 bases that match TRBD2. The source was PBMCs from blood, collected 4 to 6 days after vaccination. The clonotype originates from a middle-aged man who received an inactivated influenza vaccine. CDR3 bases: TGTGCCAGCAGCTTAAACCAGGGAGGGTTGGCCCAGTACTTC. This gives the protein CASSLNQGGLAQYF.